This T cell receptor (beta chain) was captured by sequencing in a study of T-cell reconstitution after alpha-beta-depleted transplantation in children (dated by TCRdb to the mid-2010s). Study-level background: T-cell immune reconstitution after TCRalphabeta/CD19-depleted allogeneic hematopoietic cell transplantation in children was quantitatively tracked in the study by means of TCR repertoire profiling.

The label giving this sample's treatment or condition can be read as: allogeneic hematopoietic cell transplantation with graft depleted of TCRalphabeta T cells and CD19 B cells. The transplant recipients were children given TCRalphabeta/CD19-depleted allogeneic hematopoietic cell grafts. This clonotype was found many times. Its recognized antigen is unknown. Per-base quality was not reported, and no clone a single base away is much larger than it. The germline V gene sets CDR1 to MDHEN and CDR2 to SYDVKM. The trim is 6 bases for V and 4 bases for J, with a gap of 12 bases between the germline ends. There are 14 amino acids in the CDR3, from cysteine to phenylalanine inclusive. CDR3 DNA only is kept here, 42 bases in frame from base 1. General study outcomes and caveats: The apparently early recovery of alphabetaT-cell counts about two months after transplant reportedly depended on only several hundred rapidly expanded clones that came from non-depleted graft cells. In some patients, the high TCRbeta diversity seen at day 60 was put down to recipient T cells and intrathymic progenitors that had survived conditioning. Hyperexpanded clone frequencies declined over subsequent months; after one year, T-cell counts and TCRbeta diversity were mostly attributed to newly produced T cells.

Library prep was done by PCR. The listed sequencing device is Illumina HiSeq 2500. TCR libraries were prepared with molecular barcoding, using unique molecular identifiers to normalize TCRbeta repertoire quantification. TCRdb handled the public reads itself, with Q25 trimming in fastp and clone calling in MiXCR, and kept productive beta chains. A single entry per CDR3 protein holds the most common genes and DNA from its merged rows. The sample records fewer than 550,000 distinct CDR3 sequences, 11% of which are singletons. The ten largest clones take up 13% to 15% of the sample. The sequence came from a female patient aged 2-15 years who had a stem cell transplant for aplastic anemia, so the T cells may come from the graft donor. Rearrangement joined TRBV28 to TRBJ2-2, with the D gene not clear enough to name. The sample consisted of PBMCs, mostly from graft donor cells, taken 180 days after TCRalphabeta/CD19-depleted stem cell transplant. The bases are TGTGCCAGCAGGCGACTGACTGTCACCGGGGAGCTGTTTTTT. It translates as CASRRLTVTGELFF.